This T cell receptor beta chain was captured by sequencing in a study of T cells in Graves' hyperthyroidism and ophthalmopathy. The study, taken as a whole, reports: Patients with ophthalmopathy were separated from those with stable hyperthyroidism by a 13 V-J model. Within blood appeared most thyroid clonotypes that had expanded above 0.001.

From germline, CDR1 is SGHVS and CDR2 FQNEAQ. This CDR3 has 16 residues. Trimming cost V 5 bases and J 8 bases; bases outside gene matches: 12. Only a few counts were recorded for this clonotype. The antigen is unknown. RNA transcripts provided the source from which TCR beta CDR3 regions were amplified. The study used the HTBI primer set for a first-round RT-PCR of the TCR CDR3. TCRdb independently ran MiXCR on the multiplex PCR reads; one entry per CDR3 protein. The sample records about 640,000 distinct CDR3 sequences, around 13% being singletons. Clinical symptoms, serum thyroxine, TRAb, thyroid ultrasound and orbital computed tomography informed diagnoses.

The TCR originated in a woman in her fifties or sixties with Graves' ophthalmopathy. The chain is built from TRBV7-8 and TRBJ1-2; 12 nucleotides match TRBD1. Input material: blood. The CDR3 sequence: CASSLGTGTGGSGYTF. Written as DNA, the CDR3 is TGTGCCAGCAGCCTCGGGACCGGGACAGGGGGCTCGGGCTACACCTTC.